The rows below give T cell receptor beta chains drawn from one sample of a study of cytomegalovirus exposure and HLA in healthy donors. Clones were read by immunoSEQ multiplex PCR, and TCRdb kept only the in-frame ones, dropping some. The table lists around 130,000 clones, approximately 85% of them singletons. The sample taken for sequencing was PBMCs. These receptors all come from a male donor in good health and CMV-seropositive. Each CDR3 is given without its conserved first and last residue. Clone size is given for some rows only: seen once, a few or many times, or a class if the clone is expanded.

j_call | v_call | clone_size | cdr3_aa
TRBJ2-1 | TRBV5-4 | NA | ASSFTRGGHNEQF
TRBJ2-3 | TRBV10-3 | NA | AITQTSGGSDTQY
TRBJ2-5 | TRBV5-4 | NA | ASSRTGDMETQY
TRBJ2-7 | TRBV7-9 | NA | SSSSGLDTYEQY
TRBJ2-1 | TRBV5-3 | NA | AQKKSGRGII
TRBJ1-5 | TRBV5-3 | NA | ARSKLTGGQPQH
TRBJ1-1 | TRBV10-3 | NA | ATQQGILNTEAF
TRBJ2-3 | TRBV18 | NA | ASSPRTGGNADTQY
TRBJ2-7 | TRBV27 | once | ASSPLTSGSNYEQY
TRBJ1-4 | TRBV19 | NA | ASSITVGTGDEKLF
TRBJ2-3 | TRBV28 | NA | ASSLGTGSIDTQY
TRBJ2-4 | TRBV30 | NA | AWSGADIQY
TRBJ1-1 | TRBV28 | NA | ASSTITTGLRTEAF
TRBJ2-2 | TRBV15 | NA | ATSRDLGGNTGELF
TRBJ2-7 | TRBV5-4 | NA | ASSLSAAASSYEQY
TRBJ2-3 | TRBV11-3 | NA | ASSQGRGTDTQY
TRBJ1-1 | TRBV7-2 | once | ASSLAPGARGRNTEAF
TRBJ2-7 | TRBV25-1 | NA | ASSGRLAGRVMGYEQY
TRBJ1-2 | TRBV12-5 | NA | ASAPGGGGGYT
TRBJ1-4 | TRBV29-1 | once | SVEVVEKLF
TRBJ2-1 | TRBV5-4 | NA | ASSKGQGAYNEQF
TRBJ2-4 | TRBV5-8 | NA | ASSLIQGGNSQY
TRBJ2-3 | TRBV9 | NA | ASSPDRASYTDTQY
NA | TRBV19 | once | ASSLTGPYEQY
TRBJ2-1 | TRBV7-2 | NA | ASSLASSGREGFNEQF
TRBJ2-1 | TRBV5-1 | few | ASSWEAAYNEQF
TRBJ2-1 | TRBV6-5 | once | ATSARDSGDEQF
TRBJ1-5 | TRBV10-3 | NA | AISQRGQGQNQPQH
TRBJ1-2 | TRBV15 | once | ATSIRDRAVGYT
TRBJ2-7 | TRBV20-1 | NA | SARTRGEQY
TRBJ2-7 | TRBV7-9 | NA | ASSQRENRGSEQY
TRBJ2-3 | TRBV28 | NA | ASSEVTDTQY
TRBJ2-7 | TRBV19 | few | ASSIGGVTGKSYEQY
TRBJ1-1 | TRBV15 | NA | ATSLDPGRETEAF
TRBJ2-4 | TRBV5-1 | NA | ASSLDLAVNSQY
TRBJ2-1 | TRBV27 | NA | ASSEGGYEQF
TRBJ2-2 | TRBV14 | NA | ASSLRQGVTGELF
TRBJ2-7 | TRBV5-5 | NA | ASSPPPPGITYEQY
TRBJ2-3 | TRBV19 | NA | ASSIVGLAGDPSTDTQY
TRBJ2-7 | TRBV7-6 | NA | ASSTWTSGSGVEQY
TRBJ2-4 | TRBV19 | NA | ASSFRQGAGLNSQY
TRBJ1-3 | TRBV4-3 | NA | ASSQSPQGPGNTIY
TRBJ2-7 | TRBV15 | once | ATSRERQAPLSPYEQY
TRBJ2-1 | TRBV5-3 | few | ARSVDRGGIRGQF
TRBJ2-1 | TRBV4-1 | NA | ASSRAGGPSYNEQF
TRBJ2-1 | TRBV15 | NA | ATSLAGAVNEQF
TRBJ2-3 | TRBV30 | NA | AWSAGWASDTQY
TRBJ2-1 | TRBV19 | NA | ASSTTTSGRGDEQF
TRBJ1-2 | TRBV29-1 | NA | SVEGDRGGTYGYT
TRBJ2-1 | TRBV7-3 | NA | ASSLSGRAANEQF
TRBJ1-4 | TRBV5-6 | NA | ASSLRQSEKLF
TRBJ1-5 | TRBV21-1 | NA | ASSHRSSNQPQH
TRBJ2-1 | TRBV5-4 | NA | ASSSGQGWNNEQF
TRBJ1-1 | TRBV28 | NA | ASISGGVNTEAF